These 8 T cell receptor beta chains share one sample of origin, sequenced in a study of T cell responses to AZD1222 COVID-19 vaccine. Sequencing was performed with immunoSEQ multiplex PCR; in TCRdb, only in-frame clones are kept and a portion is missing. Seen here are nearly 110,000 clones, 80% to 95% observed once, and the top ten hold about 6.8%. This material consisted of peripheral blood, taken 28 days after the second AZD1222 dose. The receptors were gathered from an adult who received the AZD1222 COVID-19 vaccine.

J is TRBJ2-2 and V is TRBV28, with 7 bases fitting TRBD1. This CDR3 comprises 18 residues. V lost 3 bases, J lost 0 bases, and 10 bases stayed unmatched. Germline CDR1 MDHEN, CDR2 SYDVKM. CDR3 DNA: TGTGCCAGCAGTTTTCCAAAGGGGGCATCGGCGAACACCGGGGAGCTGTTTTTT. Protein: CASSFPKGASANTGELFF.

This clone was seen just once. The J gene is TRBJ1-1, the V gene TRBV7-2; D gene unclear. Germline CDR1 is SGHTA and CDR2 is FQGNSA. This CDR3 is built from 12 residues. The V and J ends lost 4 bases and 8 bases respectively, with 11 bases between them. CDR3 region: CASSSRPGEAFF. The CDR3 DNA sequence: TGTGCCAGCAGCTCCCGACCGGGGGAAGCTTTCTTT.

The chain uses TRBV5-1 and TRBJ1-6; D is unclear. The V end lost 0 bases, the J end lost 2 bases, and 3 bases lay between the germline ends. In germline, CDR1 is SGHRS, CDR2 YFSETQ. CDR3 length: 14 amino acids. The CDR3 here is CASSLGTYNSPLHF. In nucleotides, the CDR3 is TGCGCCAGCAGCTTGGGGACCTATAATTCACCCCTCCACTTT.

V and J are TRBV5-6 and TRBJ2-3; D remains unclear. The CDR3 covers 16 residues. Per the germline V gene, CDR1 is SGHDT and CDR2 is YYEEEE. V gave up 0 bases and J gave up 3 bases, with 14 bases separating them. The CDR3: CASSLEGSFGTDTQYF. The DNA for the CDR3 is TGTGCCAGCAGCTTGGAGGGTTCGTTCGGGACAGATACGCAGTATTTT.

This clone was detected only once. The genes are TRBV28 and TRBJ1-2; perhaps TRBD1 as D (5 bases). Germline V gene sequence: CDR1 MDHEN, CDR2 SYDVKM. V was shortened by 5 bases and J by 6 bases, with 19 bases between the two germline ends. The CDR3 is 15 amino acids. CDR3 sequence: CASSPPTASANGYTF. CDR3 coding DNA: TGTGCCAGCAGTCCCCCGACAGCCTCTGCAAATGGCTACACCTTC.

V gene TRBV30 combines with J gene TRBJ1-5, with 8 bases aligning to TRBD1. Germline lookup yields CDR1 GTSNPN and CDR2 SVGIG (reference sequence). This CDR3 contains 15 residues. Germline trimming cut 2 bases from V and 6 bases from J; bases unmatched to any gene: 9. CDR3 residues: CAWSTGQGQGQPQHF. For the CDR3, the DNA is TGTGCCTGGAGTACCGGACAGGGACAAGGTCAGCCCCAGCATTTT.

The genes are TRBV10-3 and TRBJ2-7; 8 bases map to TRBD2. CDR3 length: 14 amino acids. The germline gives CDR1 ENHRY, CDR2 SYGVKD. J was trimmed by 2 bases and V by 3 bases; bases with no gene match: 3. The DNA for the CDR3 is TGTGCCATCAGTGATAGCGGGGAACCCTACGAGCAGTACTTC. This encodes CAISDSGEPYEQYF.

The chain is built from TRBV7-9 and TRBJ2-7; D gene ambiguous. The V and J ends lost 8 bases and 3 bases respectively, with 11 bases between them. The CDR3 contains 12 residues. The germline V gene encodes CDR1 SEHNR and CDR2 FQNEAQ (reference sequence). CDR3 nucleotide sequence: TGTGCCAGCGCTGTCAAAAACTACGAGCAGTACTTC. Amino acids: CASAVKNYEQYF.